The text below deals with one T cell receptor (beta chain). Its antigen is as yet unknown. The germline CDR1 and CDR2 sequences are ENHRY and SYGVKD. V lost 4 bases to trimming and J lost 4 bases; unmatched junction nucleotides: 4. The CDR3 spans 15 residues. These data belong to a study of human T cells and chemical hapten exposure. Overall study results and limits: TCRs at high frequency, those above 1 in 1000, did not change with DPC sensitization. Relative to controls, expanded TCRs formed significantly more large CDR3 similarity clusters.

Time point of the sample: pre-sensitization, week 0. Treatment indicated: therapeutic diphenylcyclopropenone sensitization with weekly scalp DPC. Alopecia patients deemed DPC-suitable, aged 18 to 70, excluding pregnancy. The authors' total RNA extraction used unfractionated whole blood. MiXCR, applied by TCRdb to the RACE reads, yields one record per CDR3 protein. The table shows 380,000 or so distinct CDR3 sequences, with about 5.4% occurring only once. The chain has TRBV10-3 and TRBJ1-5, with 10 bases identical to TRBD1. The receptor's source is a woman between 18 and 29 years old with alopecia areata. Some clones in this sample may be carry-over from other donors' samples. This specimen was whole blood, taken in connection with sensitization to the hapten diphenylcyclopropenone (DPC). The CDR3 coding sequence is TGTGCCATCAGTGGGGGACAGGGGTTTAATCAGCCCCAGCATTTT. This sequence encodes CAISGGQGFNQPQHF.